The entry that follows covers one T cell receptor beta chain sequence. What it binds is not known. This sample is drawn from a study of shared clonotypes between healthy human individuals. General study points: Generally, naive subsets came out with larger estimated richness than memory subsets.

V lost 10 bases and J 1 base, leaving 8 bases between the germline ends. The CDR3 has 13 residues. Germline CDR1 and CDR2: MNHEY and SVGAGI. Approximately 30,000 T cell genomes (about 0.2 ug DNA) went into each sorted-subset replicate. Assay: immunoSEQ multiplex PCR; the TCRdb copy retains only in-frame clones and omits some. This table has 2 million to 2.5 million clones, 95% appearing once. The source is a man between 18 and 35 years old in good health. This chain connects TRBV6-5 to TRBJ2-6; D is undetermined. Sequenced sample: naive CD4+ T cells sorted from blood. Noted subset: CD45RA+ positively selected. Written as DNA, the CDR3 is TGTGCCATTCAGAGTTCTGGGGCCAACGTCCTGACTTTC. Translating gives CAIQSSGANVLTF.